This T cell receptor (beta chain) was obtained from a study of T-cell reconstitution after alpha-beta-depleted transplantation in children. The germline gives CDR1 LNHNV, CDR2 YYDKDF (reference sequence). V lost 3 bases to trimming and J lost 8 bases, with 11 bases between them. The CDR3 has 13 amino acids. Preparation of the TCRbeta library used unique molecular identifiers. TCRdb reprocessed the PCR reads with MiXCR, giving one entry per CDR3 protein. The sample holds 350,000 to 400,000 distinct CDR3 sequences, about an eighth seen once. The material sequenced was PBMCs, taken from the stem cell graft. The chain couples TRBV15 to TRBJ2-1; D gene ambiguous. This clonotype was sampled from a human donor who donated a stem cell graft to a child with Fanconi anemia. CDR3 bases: TGTGCCACCAGCAGCCAGTCTGGGGATGAGCAGTTCTTC. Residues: CATSSQSGDEQFF.